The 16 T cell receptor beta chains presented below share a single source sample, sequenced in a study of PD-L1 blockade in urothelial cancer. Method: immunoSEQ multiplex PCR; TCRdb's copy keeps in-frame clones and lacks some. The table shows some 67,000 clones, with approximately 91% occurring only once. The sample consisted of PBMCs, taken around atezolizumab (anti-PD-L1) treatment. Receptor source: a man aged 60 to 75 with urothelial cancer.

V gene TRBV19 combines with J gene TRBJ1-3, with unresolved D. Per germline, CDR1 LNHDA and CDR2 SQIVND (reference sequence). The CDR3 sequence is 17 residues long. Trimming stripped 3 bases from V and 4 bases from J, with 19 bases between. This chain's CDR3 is CASSIGVSPRGGNTIYF. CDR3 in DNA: TGTGCCAGTAGTATCGGAGTCTCCCCCCGAGGGGGAAACACCATATATTTT.

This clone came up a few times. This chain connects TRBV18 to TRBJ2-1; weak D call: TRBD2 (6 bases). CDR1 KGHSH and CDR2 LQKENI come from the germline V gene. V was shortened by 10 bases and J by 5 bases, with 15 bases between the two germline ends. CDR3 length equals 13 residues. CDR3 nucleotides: TGTGCCACCCTCAGGCGCGGGGACAATGAGCAGTTCTTC. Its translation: CATLRRGDNEQFF.

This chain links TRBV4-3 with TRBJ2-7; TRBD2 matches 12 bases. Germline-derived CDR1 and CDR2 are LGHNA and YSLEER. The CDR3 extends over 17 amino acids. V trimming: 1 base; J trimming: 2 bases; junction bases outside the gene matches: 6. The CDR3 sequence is CASSQAASGRVTYEQYF. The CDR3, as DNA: TGCGCCAGCAGCCAAGCGGCTAGCGGGAGGGTAACCTACGAGCAGTACTTC.

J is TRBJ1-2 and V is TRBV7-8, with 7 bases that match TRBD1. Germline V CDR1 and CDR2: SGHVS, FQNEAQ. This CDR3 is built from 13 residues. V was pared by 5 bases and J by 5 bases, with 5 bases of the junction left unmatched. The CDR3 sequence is CASSLDRDYGYTF. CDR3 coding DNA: TGTGCCAGCAGCCTAGACAGGGATTATGGCTACACCTTC. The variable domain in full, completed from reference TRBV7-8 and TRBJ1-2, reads GAGVSQSPRYKVAKRGQDVALRCDPISGHVSLFWYQQALGQGPEFLTYFQNEAQLDKSGLPSDRFFAERPEGSVSTLKIQRTQQEDSAVYLCASSLDRDYGYTFGSGTRLTVV.

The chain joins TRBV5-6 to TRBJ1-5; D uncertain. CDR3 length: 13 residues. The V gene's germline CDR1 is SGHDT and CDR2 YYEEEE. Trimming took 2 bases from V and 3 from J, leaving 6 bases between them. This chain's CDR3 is CASSFQNNQPQHF. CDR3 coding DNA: TGTGCCAGCAGCTTCCAGAACAATCAGCCCCAGCATTTT.

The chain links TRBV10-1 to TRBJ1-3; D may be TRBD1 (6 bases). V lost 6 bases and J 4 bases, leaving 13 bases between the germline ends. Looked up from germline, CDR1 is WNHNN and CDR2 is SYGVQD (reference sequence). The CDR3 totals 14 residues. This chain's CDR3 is CASSRGLEGNTIYF. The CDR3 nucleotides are TGCGCCAGCAGCAGGGGTCTGGAAGGAAACACCATATATTTT.

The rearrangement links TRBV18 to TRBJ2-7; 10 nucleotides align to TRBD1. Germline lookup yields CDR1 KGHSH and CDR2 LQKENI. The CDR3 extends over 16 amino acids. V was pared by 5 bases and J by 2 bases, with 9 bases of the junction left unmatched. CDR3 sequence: CASSNRDRGLTYEQYF. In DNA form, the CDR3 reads TGTGCCAGCTCAAACCGGGACAGGGGACTCACCTACGAGCAGTACTTC.

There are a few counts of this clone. The CDR3 coding sequence is TGTGCCAGCAGTGGAGACAGAGCTAACTATGGCTACACCTTC. Translated, it gives CASSGDRANYGYTF. The gene calls are TRBV2 and TRBJ1-2; tentative D call: TRBD1 (5 bases). This CDR3 is built from 14 residues. The V end lost 4 bases, the J end lost 0 bases, and 9 bases lay between the germline ends. The germline V gene encodes CDR1 SNHLY and CDR2 FYNNEI.

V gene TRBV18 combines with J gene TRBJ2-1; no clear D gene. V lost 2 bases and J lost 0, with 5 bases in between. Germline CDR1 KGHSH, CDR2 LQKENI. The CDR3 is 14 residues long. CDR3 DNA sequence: TGTGCCAGCTCACCATCTTTCTCCTACAATGAGCAGTTCTTC. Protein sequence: CASSPSFSYNEQFF.

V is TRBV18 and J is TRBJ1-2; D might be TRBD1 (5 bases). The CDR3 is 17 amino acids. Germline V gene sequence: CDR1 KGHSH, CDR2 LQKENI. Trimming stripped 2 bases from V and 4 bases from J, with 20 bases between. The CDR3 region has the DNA TGTGCCAGCTCACCAATTGATGCGGGGGTAGGGACCTATGGCTACACCTTC. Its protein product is CASSPIDAGVGTYGYTF. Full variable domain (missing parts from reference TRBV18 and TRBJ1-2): NAGVMQNPRHLVRRRGQEARLRCSPMKGHSHVYWYRQLPEEGLKFMVYLQKENIIDESGMPKERFSAEFPKEGPSILRIQQVVRGDSAAYFCASSPIDAGVGTYGYTFGSGTRLTVV.

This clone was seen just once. In nucleotides, the CDR3 is TGTGCCAGCAGTACTCAGACTAGCGGTCTCTACAATGAGCAGTTCTTC. Residues: CASSTQTSGLYNEQFF. The rearrangement uses TRBV28 and TRBJ2-1; 9 bases map to TRBD2. CDR1 and CDR2 (germline): MDHEN, SYDVKM. J lost 3 bases, V lost 5 bases, and 8 bases had no gene match. The CDR3 length is 16 residues.

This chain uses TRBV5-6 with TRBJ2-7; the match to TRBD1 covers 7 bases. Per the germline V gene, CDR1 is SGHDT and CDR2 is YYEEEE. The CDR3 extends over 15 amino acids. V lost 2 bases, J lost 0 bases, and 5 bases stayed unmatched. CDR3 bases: TGTGCCAGCAGCTTTCGACAGGGACGCTCCTACGAGCAGTACTTC. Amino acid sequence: CASSFRQGRSYEQYF. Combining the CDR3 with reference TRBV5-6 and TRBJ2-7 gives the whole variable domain DAGVTQSPTHLIKTRGQQVTLRCSPKSGHDTVSWYQQALGQGPQFIFQYYEEEERQRGNFPDRFSGHQFPNYSSELNVNALLLGDSALYLCASSFRQGRSYEQYFGPGTRLTVT.

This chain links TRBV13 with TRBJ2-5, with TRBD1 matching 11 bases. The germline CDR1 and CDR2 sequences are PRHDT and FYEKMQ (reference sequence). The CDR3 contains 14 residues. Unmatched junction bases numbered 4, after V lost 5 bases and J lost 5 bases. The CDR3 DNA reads TGTGCCAGCAGCCCCCGGGACAGGGGGGAGACCCAGTACTTC. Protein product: CASSPRDRGETQYF.

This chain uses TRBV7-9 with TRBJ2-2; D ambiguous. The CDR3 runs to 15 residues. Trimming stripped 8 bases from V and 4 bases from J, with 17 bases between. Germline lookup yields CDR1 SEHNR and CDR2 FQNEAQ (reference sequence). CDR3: CASGLEQSPTGELFF. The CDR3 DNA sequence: TGTGCCAGCGGGTTGGAACAGTCCCCCACCGGGGAGCTGTTTTTT.

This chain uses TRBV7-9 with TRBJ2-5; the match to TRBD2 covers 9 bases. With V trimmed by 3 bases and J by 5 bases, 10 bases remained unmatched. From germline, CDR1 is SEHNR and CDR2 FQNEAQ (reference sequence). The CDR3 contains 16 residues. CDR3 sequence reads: CASSFFGGGATETQYF. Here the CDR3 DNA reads TGTGCCAGCAGCTTCTTTGGCGGGGGGGCCACGGAGACCCAGTACTTC.

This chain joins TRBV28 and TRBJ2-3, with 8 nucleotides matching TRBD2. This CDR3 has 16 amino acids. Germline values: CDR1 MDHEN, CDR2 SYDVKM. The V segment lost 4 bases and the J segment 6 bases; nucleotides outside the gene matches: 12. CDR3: CASSSVGGRRGDTQYF. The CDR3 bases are TGTGCCAGCAGTTCTGTGGGCGGGAGGCGGGGGGATACGCAGTATTTT.